These 21 T cell receptor beta chains came from one sample sequenced in a study of blood T cell repertoires in COVID-19. Generated by immunoSEQ multiplex PCR, the TCRdb table keeps only in-frame clones and is missing some. Of 400,000 to 500,000 clones listed, roughly 90% were seen once; the top ten hold almost 1.5%. The sequenced sample consisted of peripheral blood. These receptors originate from a young woman with active or convalescent COVID-19.

The chain uses TRBV30 and TRBJ2-1, with 13 positions matching TRBD2. The CDR3 length is 18 residues. Unmatched junction bases numbered 9, after V lost 4 bases and J lost 0 bases. Germline V gives CDR1 GTSNPN, CDR2 SVGIG (reference sequence). The CDR3 DNA follows: TGTGCCTGGACTACGGGGACTAGCGGGACCAGCTCCTACAATGAGCAGTTCTTC. Translation gives CAWTTGTSGTSSYNEQFF.

This chain links TRBV2 with TRBJ2-7; the match to TRBD2 covers 9 bases. The CDR3 sequence is 15 residues long. The J segment lost 1 base and the V segment lost 6 bases, leaving 7 bases of the junction unmatched. Per the germline V gene, CDR1 is SNHLY and CDR2 is FYNNEI. CDR3 sequence reads: CASRVTSGMSYEQYF. CDR3 sequence (DNA): TGTGCCAGCAGGGTGACTAGCGGAATGTCCTACGAGCAGTACTTC.

The chain combines TRBV19 with TRBJ1-2, with 10 bases identical to TRBD1. Losses at the gene ends were 4 bases for V and 6 bases for J; bases not matched to a gene: 5. Looked up from germline, CDR1 is LNHDA and CDR2 is SQIVND (reference sequence). This CDR3 has 14 residues. The CDR3 spells CASSTDRGSHGYTF. CDR3 coding DNA: TGTGCCAGTAGTACGGACAGGGGGTCTCATGGCTACACCTTC. The whole variable domain, filled in from reference TRBV19 and TRBJ1-2, reads DGGITQSPKYLFRKEGQNVTLSCEQNLNHDAMYWYRQDPGQGLRLIYYSQIVNDFQKGDIAEGYSVSREKKESFPLTVTSAQKNPTAFYLCASSTDRGSHGYTFGSGTRLTVV.

The J gene is TRBJ2-5, the V gene TRBV2, with a possible D match to TRBD1 (8 bases). Trimming left V 5 bases short and J 5 bases short, with 12 bases between. Germline assignment: CDR1 SNHLY and CDR2 FYNNEI. The CDR3 has 13 amino acids. CDR3: CASSNRGGETQYF. Written as DNA, the CDR3 is TGTGCCAGCAGTAACAGGGGGGGCGAGACCCAGTACTTC.

J is TRBJ1-1 and V is TRBV7-9, with TRBD1 identical over 7 bases. The junction had 8 bases not matched to a gene; V was cut back by 3 bases and J by 1 base. The V gene's germline CDR1 is SEHNR and CDR2 FQNEAQ (reference sequence). CDR3 length equals 16 residues. Here the CDR3 reads CASSFRTGVPNTEAFF. CDR3 bases: TGTGCCAGCAGCTTTCGTACAGGGGTTCCGAACACTGAAGCTTTCTTT.

This clone was counted a few times. CDR3 DNA: TGTGCCAGCAGCTTAGGGAGGGTATGGGGTCAAGAGATGACCCAGTACTTC. Translated: CASSLGRVWGQEMTQYF. The gene calls are TRBV7-8 and TRBJ2-5; D might be TRBD2 (6 bases). The germline V gene has CDR1 SGHVS and CDR2 FQNEAQ. Trimming took off 1 base at V and 7 bases at J, with 22 bases between the two ends. The CDR3 has 17 residues. The full variable domain, rest sourced from reference TRBV7-8 and TRBJ2-5, is GAGVSQSPRYKVAKRGQDVALRCDPISGHVSLFWYQQALGQGPEFLTYFQNEAQLDKSGLPSDRFFAERPEGSVSTLKIQRTQQEDSAVYLCASSLGRVWGQEMTQYFGPGTRLLVL.

This clone occurred a few times. The chain employs TRBV6-6 and TRBJ2-3; the match to TRBD2 covers 9 bases. Per germline, CDR1 MNHNY and CDR2 SVGAGI (reference sequence). The CDR3 sequence is 16 residues long. Germline trimming cut 5 bases from V and 4 bases from J; bases unmatched to any gene: 10. The CDR3 nucleotides are TGTGCCAGCAGTAGGTCCTCTAGCGGGGATCCAGATACGCAGTATTTT. It yields the protein CASSRSSSGDPDTQYF.

This sequence joins TRBV6-5 and TRBJ1-3; D gene ambiguous. V lost 10 bases and J lost 0, with 13 bases in between. The CDR3 loop spans 14 amino acids. The germline gives CDR1 MNHEY, CDR2 SVGAGI. In DNA, the CDR3 is TGTGCCACCCTCGTAGATAGCTCTGGAAACACCATATATTTT. This translates into CATLVDSSGNTIYF.

The rearrangement joins TRBV7-9 to TRBJ2-4, with D unclear. Germline loops: CDR1 SEHNR, CDR2 FQNEAQ (reference sequence). Trimming pared 2 bases from V and 4 bases from J, leaving 6 bases between. There are 13 residues in the CDR3. CDR3 nucleotides: TGTGCCAGCAGCTTAAACAGTAAAAACATTCAGTACTTC. Translating it yields CASSLNSKNIQYF.

The genes are TRBV2 and TRBJ1-1, with unresolved D. Germline assignment: CDR1 SNHLY and CDR2 FYNNEI. This CDR3 has 14 amino acids. Trimming stripped 2 bases from V and 0 bases from J, with 7 bases between. CDR3 sequence: CASSENSLNTEAFF. The DNA of the CDR3 is TGTGCCAGCAGTGAAAACAGTTTGAACACTGAAGCTTTCTTT.

The chain combines TRBV6-1 with TRBJ2-7, with D hard to call. This CDR3 is 13 amino acids long. Trimming took 3 bases from V and 7 from J, leaving 13 bases between them. In germline, CDR1 is MNHNS, CDR2 SASEGT. Here the CDR3 reads CASSDPPGREQYF. Written as DNA, the CDR3 is TGTGCCAGCAGTGACCCCCCCGGTAGAGAGCAGTACTTC.

The V call is TRBV2, the J call TRBJ2-5; TRBD2 is a possible D gene (5 bases). Trimming took 6 bases from V and 3 from J, leaving 11 bases between them. Germline V gene sequence: CDR1 SNHLY, CDR2 FYNNEI. This CDR3 comprises 13 residues. CDR3 sequence (DNA): TGTGCCAGCAGCGTCTTGCGGGAAGAGACCCAGTACTTC. It translates to CASSVLREETQYF.

This chain joins TRBV2 and TRBJ2-3; perhaps TRBD2 as D (5 bases). The CDR3 has 14 residues. Per the germline V gene, CDR1 is SNHLY and CDR2 is FYNNEI. Trimming shortened V by 4 bases and J by 2 bases, and 10 bases separated the two germline ends. CDR3 sequence: CASSASLATDTQYF. In DNA, the CDR3 is TGTGCCAGCAGTGCCAGCCTAGCCACAGATACGCAGTATTTT.

This clone has only a few counts. The genes are TRBV6-5 and TRBJ2-7; tentatively, D is TRBD2 (6 bases). Trimming took 7 bases from V and 6 from J, leaving 19 bases between them. The CDR3 is 14 amino acids. From germline, CDR1 is MNHEY and CDR2 SVGAGI. CDR3 nucleotides: TGTGCCAGCAAGGAGGGGCCCCTGTCCCGCGAGCAGTACTTC. This encodes CASKEGPLSREQYF.

V and J are TRBV7-9 and TRBJ2-5, with D maybe TRBD1 (6 bases). The CDR3 contains 15 residues. Germline V lookup: CDR1 SEHNR, CDR2 FQNEAQ (reference sequence). V was shortened by 2 bases and J by 5 bases, with 15 bases between the two germline ends. Here the CDR3 DNA reads TGTGCCAGCAGCTTAAGTGGGGCAGGGGTCGAGACCCAGTACTTC. Its translation is CASSLSGAGVETQYF. Full variable domain (outside the CDR3, taken from reference TRBV7-9 and TRBJ2-5): DTGVSQNPRHKITKRGQNVTFRCDPISEHNRLYWYRQTLGQGPEFLTYFQNEAQLEKSRLLSDRFSAERPKGSFSTLEIQRTEQGDSAMYLCASSLSGAGVETQYFGPGTRLLVL.

This chain connects TRBV29-1 to TRBJ1-1; D might be TRBD1 (5 bases). This CDR3 is 14 amino acids long. Germline V lookup: CDR1 SQVTM, CDR2 ANQGSEA. V dropped 7 bases and J dropped 1 base, with 16 bases sitting between them. The CDR3 DNA reads TGCAGCGCCATTCAATTCGGACAGAACACTGAAGCTTTCTTT. Its protein product is CSAIQFGQNTEAFF.

V usage is TRBV4-1 and J usage is TRBJ1-5, with D perhaps TRBD1 (5 bases). The ends were cut back, 0 bases at V and 1 base at J, with 16 bases in the middle. The CDR3 is made up of 18 amino acids. CDR1 and CDR2 from the germline V gene are MGHRA and YSYEKL. CDR3: CASSQEVNQGVSNQPQHF. Written as DNA, the CDR3 is TGCGCCAGCAGCCAAGAAGTGAATCAGGGCGTCAGCAATCAGCCCCAGCATTTT.

J is TRBJ1-6 and V is TRBV11-2; perhaps TRBD1 as D (6 bases). The V gene lost 4 bases and the J gene lost 9 bases, with 13 bases spanning the gap. CDR3 length: 14 residues. Germline V gene sequence: CDR1 SGHAT, CDR2 FQNNGV. CDR3 sequence (DNA): TGTGCCAGCAGCTCCCGGACAGATGGTTCACCCCTCCACTTT. It specifies CASSSRTDGSPLHF. Supplemented by reference TRBV11-2 and TRBJ1-6, the full variable domain reads EAGVAQSPRYKIIEKRQSVAFWCNPISGHATLYWYQQILGQGPKLLIQFQNNGVVDDSQLPKDRFSAERLKGVDSTLKIQPAKLEDSAVYLCASSSRTDGSPLHFGNGTRLTVT.

The V gene is TRBV6-5, the J gene TRBJ1-2; D call uncertain. From germline, CDR1 is MNHEY and CDR2 SVGAGI. The CDR3 has 12 amino acids. Trimming stripped 5 bases from V and 3 bases from J, with 7 bases between. The CDR3 DNA reads TGTGCCAGCAGTCCTTTTGACTATGGCTACACCTTC. It translates to CASSPFDYGYTF.

This clone turned up a few times. This chain connects TRBV5-1 to TRBJ2-1; TRBD2 aligns across 11 bases. Trimming at V came to 3 bases and at J to 5 bases, leaving 10 bases not matched to a gene. Germline CDR1 reads SGHRS; CDR2 reads YFSETQ. There are 17 residues in the CDR3. The CDR3 loop is CASSSFLAGGSNNEQFF. The CDR3 DNA is TGCGCCAGCAGCTCGTTCTTAGCGGGGGGGTCGAACAATGAGCAGTTCTTC.

This rearrangement joins TRBV28 to TRBJ1-2; 7 positions match TRBD1. Germline values: CDR1 MDHEN, CDR2 SYDVKM. The CDR3 spans 14 residues. Unmatched junction bases numbered 5, after V lost 1 base and J lost 6 bases. The CDR3 sequence: CASSLLTGADGYTF. Written as DNA, the CDR3 is TGTGCCAGCAGTTTATTAACAGGGGCCGATGGCTACACCTTC.